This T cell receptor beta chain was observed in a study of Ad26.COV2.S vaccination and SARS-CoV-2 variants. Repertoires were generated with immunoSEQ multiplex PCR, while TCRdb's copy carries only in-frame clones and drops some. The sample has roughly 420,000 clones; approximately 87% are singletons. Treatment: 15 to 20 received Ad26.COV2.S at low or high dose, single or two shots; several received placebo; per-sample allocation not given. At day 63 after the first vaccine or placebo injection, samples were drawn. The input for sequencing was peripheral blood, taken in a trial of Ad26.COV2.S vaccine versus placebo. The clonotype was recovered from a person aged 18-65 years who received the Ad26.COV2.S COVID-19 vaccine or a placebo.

The CDR3 loop reads CASSLWFGVQETQYF. As DNA, the CDR3 is TGTGCCAGCAGCTTATGGTTCGGGGTTCAAGAGACCCAGTACTTC. This chain uses TRBV7-9 with TRBJ2-5; possible D gene TRBD2, 5 bases. Per the germline V gene, CDR1 is SEHNR and CDR2 is FQNEAQ (reference sequence). Trimming stripped 2 bases from V and 2 bases from J, with 12 bases between. The CDR3 sequence is 15 residues long.